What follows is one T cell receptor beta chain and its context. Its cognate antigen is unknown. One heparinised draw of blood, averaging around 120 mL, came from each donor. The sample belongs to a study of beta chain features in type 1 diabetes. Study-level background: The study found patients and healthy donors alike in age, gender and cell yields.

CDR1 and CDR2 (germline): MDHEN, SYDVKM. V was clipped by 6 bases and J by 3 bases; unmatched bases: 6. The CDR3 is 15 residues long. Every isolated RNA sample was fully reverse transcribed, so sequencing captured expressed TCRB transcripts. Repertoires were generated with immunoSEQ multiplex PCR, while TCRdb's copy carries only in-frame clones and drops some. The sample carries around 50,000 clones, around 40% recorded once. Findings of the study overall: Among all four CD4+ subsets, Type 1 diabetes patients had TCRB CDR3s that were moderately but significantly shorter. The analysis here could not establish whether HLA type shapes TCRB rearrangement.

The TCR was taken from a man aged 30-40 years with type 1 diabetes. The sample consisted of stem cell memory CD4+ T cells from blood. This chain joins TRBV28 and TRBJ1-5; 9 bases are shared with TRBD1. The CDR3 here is CASSTRDRVNQPQHF. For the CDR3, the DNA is TGTGCCAGCAGCACCCGGGACAGGGTCAATCAGCCCCAGCATTTT.